Here is one T cell receptor beta chain with its context. The data stem from a study of a mutant IDH1 vaccine in newly diagnosed glioma. The CDR3 sequence is 11 residues long. Germline V gene sequence: CDR1 WSHSY, CDR2 SAAADI. Between the trimmed V and J ends, which lost 6 bases and 7 bases, there was a span of 7 bases. Here immunoSEQ multiplex PCR was the method, and the copy in TCRdb shows in-frame clones only, minus some. Of about 59,000 clones listed, approximately 92% are singletons. Noted time point: baseline, week 1 (first vaccination visit). Treatment defined: pre-vaccination baseline after standard-of-care therapy.

The sequencing here drew on PBMCs, taken from a glioma patient treated with radiotherapy, temozolomide or both. The chain is built from TRBV10-2 and TRBJ2-1; possible D gene TRBD2, 6 bases. The origin of this receptor is a man aged 50-60 years with glioma. The CDR3: CASRGRNEQFF. Written as DNA, the CDR3 is TGCGCCAGCAGGGGGAGGAATGAGCAGTTCTTC.